This TCR beta chain comes out of a study of low-dose radiotherapy and immunotherapy resistance in tumors. This CDR3 contains 17 residues. Germline V gene data show CDR1 as LGHNA and CDR2 as YNFKEQ. V was trimmed by 6 bases and J by 1 base, leaving 21 bases between them. Time point of the sample: before trial treatment. Alpha and beta chains were covered, as first-strand cDNA relied on TRAV- and TRBV-specific primers. Over approximately 20 PCR cycles, TCRs were amplified from a constant-region primer and V-primer adapter. TCRdb recomputed calls from the reads with MiXCR, one row per CDR3 protein. The sample contains about 82,000 distinct CDR3 sequences, approximately 17% of which appear only once.

The TCR comes from a male donor with prostate cancer. Here the sequenced sample was PBMCs, taken before treatment. V gene TRBV4-2 combines with J gene TRBJ2-5, with a possible D match to TRBD2 (6 bases). CDR3 bases: TGTGCCAGCAGTGAAGCGCTCACTAGCCCCGGCCAAGAGACCCAGTACTTC. Translation gives CASSEALTSPGQETQYF.